Listed below are T cell receptor beta chains from one sample, sequenced in a study of control samples from healthy donors and cancer patients. Sequenced by immunoSEQ multiplex PCR; TCRdb stores in-frame clones only, minus some. Here the sample spans under 450,000 clones, approximately 92% being singletons. Sequenced: PBMCs. The receptors stem from a man aged 40-55 years with head and neck cancer. Each CDR3 is given with its conserved first and last residue. The D gene is left open where the match is weak.

j_gene | v_gene | d_gene | CDR3aa
TRBJ2-1 | TRBV6-2/TRBV6-3 | TRBD2 | CASSYDPTSGGFHNEQFF
TRBJ2-7 | TRBV19 | NA | CASSTRWAQFYEQYF
TRBJ2-2 | TRBV5-5 | TRBD2 | CASSLAGGTGELFF
TRBJ2-1 | TRBV12-3/TRBV12-4 | TRBD1 | CASSTTGLGEQFF
TRBJ2-5 | TRBV11-1 | TRBD1 | CASSPGGWETQYF
TRBJ1-2 | TRBV7-3 | TRBD1 | CASSQTGIGGYTF
TRBJ1-5 | TRBV27 | NA | CASSLGSNQPQHF
TRBJ2-1 | TRBV11-2 | NA | CASSQTTITYNEQFF
TRBJ2-1 | TRBV5-6 | NA | CASGSGVGRQFF
TRBJ2-1 | TRBV2 | NA | CARGMGWGNNEQFF
TRBJ1-2 | TRBV15 | NA | CATSRVPVVANPNYGYTF
TRBJ1-4 | TRBV4-2 | NA | CASSLLGERNEKLFF
TRBJ2-7 | TRBV25-1 | NA | CATSLLKDEQYF
TRBJ2-1 | TRBV6-5 | NA | CASKLDSYNEQFF
TRBJ1-6 | TRBV7-3 | NA | CASSLMIDSPLHF
TRBJ1-2 | TRBV5-1 | TRBD1 | CASSSTGDYGYTF
TRBJ1-2 | TRBV9 | NA | CASNTGNGYTF
TRBJ2-6 | TRBV24-1 | NA | CATSPGHPSGANVLTF
TRBJ2-1 | TRBV3-1/TRBV3-2 | TRBD2 | CASSLGLAGNNEQFF
TRBJ1-4 | TRBV30 | NA | CAWAEQYEKLFF
TRBJ2-3 | TRBV5-8 | NA | CASSRGAANTDTQYF
TRBJ1-4 | TRBV30 | NA | CAWSIRSGEKLFF
TRBJ2-5 | TRBV6-6 | TRBD1 | CASRNTAQGIETQYF
TRBJ2-7 | TRBV5-4 | TRBD1 | CASSLDRGTYEQYF
TRBJ1-6 | TRBV6-6 | NA | CASSYQGLEYNSPLHF
TRBJ1-1 | TRBV18 | TRBD1 | CASTLGQGALTEAFF
TRBJ2-5 | TRBV3-1/TRBV3-2 | NA | CASSRAGEVETQYF
TRBJ2-2 | TRBV27 | NA | CASSLFPVAGELFF
TRBJ1-1 | TRBV9 | NA | CASSVEGLGREAFF
TRBJ1-2 | TRBV7-9 | NA | CASSLDSTNYGYTF
TRBJ2-2 | TRBV4-1 | TRBD2 | CASSPRGGRRPGTGELFF
TRBJ2-3 | TRBV30 | NA | CAWSVMAGHTDTQYF